The entry below gives a single T cell receptor beta chain sequence along with its context. What it recognizes is unknown. Genomic DNA was employed as the template in profiling TCR beta VDJ and CDR3. TCRdb called the reads again in MiXCR, with one record for every CDR3 protein. The profile shows about 190,000 distinct CDR3 sequences, nearly 50% of them singletons. All sequencing subjects had displayed CD8+CD57+ cell expansion on flow cytometry. None of the patients had been given any therapy when their blood was sampled. With 5 bases removed from V and 4 bases from J, the gap between germline ends came to 15 bases. CDR3 length: 15 amino acids. In germline, CDR1 is LNHDA, CDR2 SQIVND (reference sequence). The data stem from a study of CD8+CD57+ T cells in acquired aplastic anemia. Turning to the study itself: Across the sorted CD4+ and CD8+ cells, DNA amounts averaged roughly 3 ug.

The study, taken as a whole, reports: For CD8+ Simpson's diversity, patients and controls showed no significant difference. Patients and controls were found to share twenty-nine CD8+ CDR3 sequences.

The chain is built from TRBV19 and TRBJ1-5; D remains ambiguous. This clonotype was obtained from a human donor with aplastic anemia. The sequencing input was sorted CD4+, CD8+, or CD8+CD57+ T cells (not recorded which) from PBMCs. The CDR3 is CASSYQVLRNQPQHF. CDR3 nucleotides: TGTGCCAGTAGTTATCAGGTTCTCCGGAATCAGCCCCAGCATTTT. Filled out from reference TRBV19 and TRBJ1-5, the complete variable domain reads DGGITQSPKYLFRKEGQNVTLSCEQNLNHDAMYWYRQDPGQGLRLIYYSQIVNDFQKGDIAEGYSVSREKKESFPLTVTSAQKNPTAFYLCASSYQVLRNQPQHFGDGTRLSIL.